The clone carrying this TCR beta chain was detected only a few times. Its antigen remains unknown. As for time point: cycle 4 day 1 (C4D1), after six to seven weeks of nivolumab. All trial patients relapsed after autologous stem cell transplantation. Negative magnetic selection isolated CD4+ T cells from thawed PBMCs. Sequencing used immunoSEQ multiplex PCR; TCRdb keeps in-frame clones, though not all of them. The table lists roughly 30,000 clones, around 80% of them singletons, with around 0.6% in the top ten. This entry comes from a study of PD-1 blockade in classical Hodgkin lymphoma. Study as a whole: Patients in the cohort were put on intravenous nivolumab, 3 mg/kg every 2 weeks. Whole-study results and caveats: Relapsed/refractory patients reportedly had lower baseline diversity than newly diagnosed patients. Complete responders entered with baseline diversity on par with newly diagnosed patients, the results showed. CD4+ TCR diversity, unlike CD8+, rose significantly by C4D1.

Specimen: CD4+ T cells from blood, collected before the fourth cycle of nivolumab. The TCR comes from a human donor with classical Hodgkin lymphoma.

CDR3 bases: TGTGCCAGCAGTGTGACAGGGGATAGCCCCTACGAGCAGTACTTC. This encodes CASSVTGDSPYEQYF. The rearrangement joins TRBV6-1 to TRBJ2-7; 8 bases agree with TRBD1. CDR1 MNHNS and CDR2 SASEGT come from the germline V gene. Trimming removed 4 bases from V and 2 bases from J; junction bases left unmatched: 7. The CDR3 runs to 15 residues.